These 18 T cell receptor beta chains originate from one sample sequenced in a study of CD8+CD57+ T cells in acquired aplastic anemia. For sequencing, patients were chosen who had shown expansion of CD8+CD57+ cells by flow cytometry. Genomic DNA, the template, was used for profiling of the TCR beta VDJ and CDR3. Using its own MiXCR run on the reads, TCRdb lists one record per CDR3 protein. The sample has approximately 470,000 distinct CDR3 sequences, 25% to 40% seen once. The specimen sequenced was sorted CD4+, CD8+, or CD8+CD57+ T cells (not recorded which) from PBMCs. The receptors stem from a human donor with aplastic anemia.

This clonotype was seen at least ten times. The chain links TRBV20-1 to TRBJ1-5, with D possibly TRBD1 on 5 matching bases. There are 13 residues in the CDR3. Per the germline V gene, CDR1 is DFQATT and CDR2 is SNEGSKA (reference sequence). Trimming took 3 bases from V and 4 from J, leaving 10 bases between them. The chain's CDR3 is CSARRTPNQPQHF. Here the CDR3 DNA reads TGCAGTGCTAGGCGGACACCTAATCAGCCCCAGCATTTT.

V usage is TRBV20-1 and J usage is TRBJ2-3; D uncertain. V lost 2 bases to trimming and J lost 4 bases, with 4 bases between them. This CDR3 is 11 amino acids long. CDR1 is DFQATT, CDR2 SNEGSKA, per germline (reference sequence). The CDR3, as DNA: TGCAGTGCTAGAACCTCAGATACGCAGTATTTT. Translated: CSARTSDTQYF.

This clonotype came up many times. The rearrangement joins TRBV10-3 to TRBJ1-1; D gene ambiguous. This CDR3 region has 15 residues. The V end lost 0 bases, the J end lost 2 bases, and 10 bases lay between the germline ends. CDR1 is ENHRY, CDR2 SYGVKD, per germline. CDR3 sequence (DNA): TGTGCCATCAGTGAGTCGACGGGCGGAAACACTGAAGCTTTCTTT. As protein: CAISESTGGNTEAFF.

The chain is built from TRBV6-1 and TRBJ2-2, with 9 nucleotides matching TRBD2. This CDR3 has 16 amino acids. The junction had 0 bases not matched to a gene; V was cut back by 1 base and J by 0 bases. Germline loops: CDR1 MNHNS, CDR2 SASEGT. The CDR3 here is CASSEVAGANTGELFF. CDR3 in DNA: TGTGCCAGCAGTGAAGTAGCGGGGGCGAACACCGGGGAGCTGTTTTTT.

This clonotype has only one observation. Being one base from a much bigger clone, this may be a read error. The chain combines TRBV5-1 with TRBJ1-6; TRBD1 is a possible D gene (6 bases). Germline V gene lookup returns CDR1 SGHRS and CDR2 YFSETQ. This CDR3 contains 15 residues. V lost 0 bases, J lost 10 bases, and 14 bases lay in between. CDR3 region: CASSLGDRSRSPLHF. The CDR3 coding sequence is TGCGCCAGCAGCTTGGGAGACAGGTCGCGCTCACCCCTCCACTTT.

This clonotype showed up many times. The chain employs TRBV19 and TRBJ2-5, with 8 bases fitting TRBD1. Trimming cost V 10 bases and J 5 bases; bases outside gene matches: 9. The germline CDR1 and CDR2 sequences are LNHDA and SQIVND (reference sequence). CDR3 length: 13 amino acids. The CDR3 region has the DNA TGTGCCAAAGGGCAGGGGGCGGGGGAGACCCAGTACTTC. Its protein is CAKGQGAGETQYF.

The sample holds many counts of this clonotype. The V gene is TRBV29-1, the J gene TRBJ1-6, with D perhaps TRBD1 (5 bases). Germline V gene lookup returns CDR1 SQVTM and CDR2 ANQGSEA. The CDR3 covers 13 residues. The V end was cut by 7 bases, the J end by 3 bases, with 10 bases between. The CDR3 sequence: CSARDGYNSPLHF. CDR3 bases: TGCAGCGCCCGGGACGGCTATAATTCACCCCTCCACTTT.

The genes are TRBV2 and TRBJ1-5; D is uncertain. Germline CDR1 SNHLY, CDR2 FYNNEI. Trimming removed 5 bases at V and 1 base at J, with 12 bases between. The CDR3 has 15 residues. Here the CDR3 reads CASSKSGGSNQPQHF. CDR3 DNA: TGTGCCAGCAGTAAGTCGGGTGGGAGCAATCAGCCCCAGCATTTT.

The CDR3 region has the DNA TGTGCCATCAGTGAGAGGACTAGCGGGAGGTCGCACGAGCAGTACTTC. Residues: CAISERTSGRSHEQYF. The chain combines TRBV10-3 with TRBJ2-7; 14 nucleotides line up with TRBD2. Per the germline V gene, CDR1 is ENHRY and CDR2 is SYGVKD. The CDR3 consists of 16 residues. J gave up 5 bases and V 2 bases, and 5 bases lay outside the gene matches.

The rearrangement uses TRBV5-5 and TRBJ2-7; D is unresolved. Trimming shortened V by 1 base and J by 6 bases, and 14 bases separated the two germline ends. Germline V gene sequence: CDR1 SGHKS, CDR2 YYEKEE (reference sequence). The CDR3 sequence is 14 residues long. In DNA, the CDR3 is TGTGCCAGCAGCTTGTCTGCATACCCGGTCGAGCAGTACTTC. Its translation is CASSLSAYPVEQYF.

This clonotype was counted ten times or more. At one boundary the junction diverges from the germline segment, which might be a read error. The chain has TRBV7-7 and TRBJ2-5, with D possibly being TRBD2 (7 bases). Germline assignment: CDR1 SSHAT and CDR2 FNYEAQ (reference sequence). The CDR3 contains 14 residues. DNA for the CDR3: TGTGCTAGCAGCTTAGGGGGGGTCCAAGAGACCCAGTACTTC. Its translation: CASSLGGVQETQYF.

Regarding this clonotype: A much larger clone lies a single base off, so this may be a read error. This rearrangement joins TRBV7-9 to TRBJ2-5, with D possibly being TRBD1 (6 bases). Germline V gene sequence: CDR1 SEHNR, CDR2 FQNEAQ (reference sequence). This CDR3 has 15 amino acids. Here the CDR3 DNA reads TGTGCCAGCAGCTACGAACAGGGCGTGGGAGAGACCCAGCACTTC. Residues: CASSYEQGVGETQHF. Full variable domain (rest looked up from reference TRBV7-9 and TRBJ2-5): DTGVSQNPRHKITKRGQNVTFRCDPISEHNRLYWYRQTLGQGPEFLTYFQNEAQLEKSRLLSDRFSAERPKGSFSTLEIQRTEQGDSAMYLCASSYEQGVGETQHFGPGTRLLVL.

This clonotype came up many times. The chain combines TRBV5-1 with TRBJ2-7; D remains ambiguous. The V and J ends lost 0 bases and 3 bases respectively, with 10 bases between them. The CDR3 is 14 amino acids. Germline V gives CDR1 SGHRS, CDR2 YFSETQ. Written as DNA, the CDR3 is TGCGCCAGCAGCTTGGGCGCAGATTACTACGAGCAGTACTTC. This gives the protein CASSLGADYYEQYF.

This clonotype has at least ten counts. This chain's CDR3 is CSAVPGQGNGYTF. CDR3 in DNA: TGCAGTGCTGTTCCGGGACAGGGTAATGGCTACACCTTC. This chain uses TRBV20-1 with TRBJ1-2, with 9 bases aligning to TRBD1. V lost 5 bases and J lost 6; bases outside the gene matches: 7. CDR1 is DFQATT and CDR2 is SNEGSKA in the germline V gene (reference sequence). The CDR3 spans 13 residues.

This chain connects TRBV7-3 to TRBJ1-1; no reliable D call. The CDR3 runs to 13 residues. Between the trimmed V and J ends, which lost 4 bases and 7 bases, there was a span of 13 bases. CDR1 is SGHTA and CDR2 is FQGTGA in the germline V gene. CDR3 DNA: TGTGCCAGCAGCTCCCTCGGGGAAGATGAAGCTTTCTTT. It is translated as CASSSLGEDEAFF.

The rearrangement joins TRBV13 to TRBJ2-5; a weak D match, TRBD1 (6 bases). CDR1 PRHDT and CDR2 FYEKMQ come from the germline V gene (reference sequence). The CDR3 contains 15 residues. V was clipped by 1 base and J by 3 bases, with 12 bases between them. CDR3 DNA: TGTGCCAGCAGCTTAGCGGGCTACAGGGAAGAGACCCAGTACTTC. This codes for CASSLAGYREETQYF.

The table lists this clonotype with many counts. The chain carries TRBV29-1 and TRBJ1-5; 8 bases are shared with TRBD1. V trimming: 6 bases; J trimming: 7 bases; junction bases outside the gene matches: 8. Germline V gives CDR1 SQVTM, CDR2 ANQGSEA. The CDR3 spans 13 residues. The CDR3 protein is CSVTDRGEQPQHF. The CDR3 DNA is TGCAGCGTAACCGACAGGGGAGAACAGCCCCAGCATTTT.

This clonotype was counted once. The chain has TRBV19 and TRBJ1-1; D remains ambiguous. Per germline, CDR1 LNHDA and CDR2 SQIVND (reference sequence). The CDR3 extends over 13 amino acids. Trimming removed 4 bases from V and 5 bases from J, with 11 bases in between. CDR3 sequence: CASSTPTGTEAFF. DNA for the CDR3: TGTGCCAGTAGTACCCCGACCGGGACTGAAGCTTTCTTT.